One and the same sample provided the 5 T cell receptor beta chains below, sequenced in a study of T-cell memory formation after mild COVID-19. One entry per CDR3 protein results from TCRdb running MiXCR on the 5' RACE reads. The data contain some 450,000 distinct CDR3 sequences, about 20% of them seen just once; the ten biggest clones take up about 22%. The sequenced sample consisted of PBMCs or a T cell subset sorted from them (not recorded which). The receptors here all came from a man younger than 35 who had mild COVID-19 (a few samples of this study predate the infection). Cell type and time point are not known.

The gene calls are TRBV29-1 and TRBJ1-4; D is uncertain. The V gene's germline CDR1 is SQVTM and CDR2 ANQGSEA. CDR3 length: 12 amino acids. The V and J ends lost 7 bases and 10 bases respectively, with 16 bases between them. CDR3 sequence (DNA): TGCAGCGCCACTGGGGAGGGTGTAAAACTGTTTTTT. Its protein is CSATGEGVKLFF.

This clonotype was found many times. The chain employs TRBV7-6 and TRBJ2-7; no reliable D call. This CDR3 is 13 amino acids long. Germline CDR1 and CDR2: SGHVS and FNYEAQ. V lost 8 bases to trimming and J lost 0 bases, with 11 bases between them. For the CDR3, the DNA is TGTGCCAGCGGAACTCTAAGCTCCTACGAGCAGTACTTC. It codes for CASGTLSSYEQYF. Full variable domain (rest looked up from reference TRBV7-6 and TRBJ2-7): GAGVSQSPRYKVTKRGQDVALRCDPISGHVSLYWYRQALGQGPEFLTYFNYEAQQDKSGLPNDRFSAERPEGSISTLTIQRTEQRDSAMYRCASGTLSSYEQYFGPGTRLTVT.

The gene calls are TRBV11-2 and TRBJ1-2, with unresolved D. The length of the CDR3 is 15 residues. Looked up from germline, CDR1 is SGHAT and CDR2 is FQNNGV. V lost 5 bases and J 7 bases, leaving 20 bases between the germline ends. DNA for the CDR3: TGTGCCAGCAGCGGGGTCCGGGGAAGTTTCTCTGGCTACACCTTC. Its protein is CASSGVRGSFSGYTF.

The rearrangement links TRBV29-1 to TRBJ1-4; D is undetermined. Germline V gene data show CDR1 as SQVTM and CDR2 as ANQGSEA. This CDR3 is built from 12 residues. V lost 7 bases and J 4 bases, leaving 10 bases between the germline ends. The CDR3: CSANLFNEKLFF. CDR3 coding DNA: TGCAGCGCCAACCTTTTTAATGAAAAACTGTTTTTT.

The rearrangement links TRBV6-5 to TRBJ2-1; D perhaps matches TRBD2 (5 bases). The CDR3 extends over 13 amino acids. V was shortened by 0 bases and J by 9 bases, with 9 bases between the two germline ends. In germline, CDR1 is MNHEY, CDR2 SVGAGI. DNA for the CDR3: TGTGCCAGCAGTTACTCAGGCGGGTTTGAGCAGTTCTTC. Its protein product is CASSYSGGFEQFF.